Below are 2 T cell receptor beta chains sequenced from a single sample in a study of T cells in Graves' hyperthyroidism and ophthalmopathy. Amplification of TCR beta CDR3 regions used RNA as the template. A set of HTBI primers served as the primers for a first-round RT-PCR of the TCR CDR3. TCRdb reprocessed the multiplex PCR reads via MiXCR and lists one record per CDR3 protein. The data show 490,000 or so distinct CDR3 sequences, roughly 22% seen once. Sequenced material: blood. Receptors were obtained from a woman aged 70 to 79 with Graves' ophthalmopathy.

The table lists this clonotype with many counts. The V gene is TRBV7-6, the J gene TRBJ2-1; TRBD2 is a possible D gene (6 bases). The V gene's germline CDR1 is SGHVS and CDR2 FNYEAQ. Trimming shortened V by 1 base and J by 7 bases, and 11 bases separated the two germline ends. The CDR3 totals 14 residues. In nucleotides, the CDR3 is TGTGCCAGCAGCTTAGACGGCGGAGGGAATGAGCAGTTCTTC. Residues: CASSLDGGGNEQFF.

The chain recombines TRBV28 with TRBJ1-2; D gene uncertain. CDR1 is MDHEN, CDR2 SYDVKM, per germline. V lost 9 bases, J lost 6 bases, and 11 bases lay in between. CDR3 length equals 11 residues. The CDR3 here is CASRDTNGYTF. The DNA for the CDR3 is TGTGCCAGTAGGGATACCAATGGCTACACCTTC.